These 6 T cell receptor beta chains were sequenced from one sample in a study of beta chain features in type 1 diabetes. Of the isolated RNA, all was reverse transcribed, and so the sequenced material was expressed TCRB transcripts. Method: immunoSEQ multiplex PCR; TCRdb's copy keeps in-frame clones and lacks some. The sample gives hundreds of thousands of clones, approximately 28% of which show up once; 0.05% to 0.07% is in the top ten. The sample was naive CD4+ T cells from blood. Every receptor here comes from a man younger than 30 in good health.

The chain employs TRBV9 and TRBJ2-1, with no clear D. This CDR3 has 15 residues. The V end was cut by 3 bases, the J end by 0 bases, with 10 bases between. Germline V gene data show CDR1 as SGDLS and CDR2 as YYNGEE. The DNA for the CDR3 is TGTGCCAGCAGCGCTACCGAAGGCTCCTACAATGAGCAGTTCTTC. Protein sequence: CASSATEGSYNEQFF.

The rearrangement joins TRBV7-9 to TRBJ2-6, with a weak D call TRBD1 (5 bases). Trimming shortened V by 1 base and J by 4 bases, and 14 bases separated the two germline ends. Germline CDR1 is SEHNR and CDR2 is FQNEAQ (reference sequence). This CDR3 contains 17 residues. The DNA for the CDR3 is TGTGCCAGCAGCTTAGAGTTCGGCAGGGAAGGGGCCAACGTCCTGACTTTC. Its translation: CASSLEFGREGANVLTF.

In this sample, this clone turned up a few times. The V gene is TRBV7-9, the J gene TRBJ2-5; TRBD2 matches 11 bases. CDR3 length: 16 residues. Trimming took 2 bases from V and 5 from J; bases not matched to a gene: 7. Germline-derived CDR1 and CDR2 are SEHNR and FQNEAQ (reference sequence). CDR3 sequence (DNA): TGTGCCAGCAGCTTAAGCCTAGCGGGAGGAGGGGAGACCCAGTACTTC. Translating it yields CASSLSLAGGGETQYF.

This clone was counted only a few times. This chain joins TRBV19 and TRBJ2-3, with D possibly being TRBD2 (5 bases). The germline V and J ends were trimmed by 3 bases and 3 bases, with 7 bases remaining between them. This CDR3 comprises 13 residues. The germline V gene encodes CDR1 LNHDA and CDR2 SQIVND (reference sequence). The CDR3 DNA sequence: TGTGCCAGTAGTATCCGGGGAACAGATACGCAGTATTTT. It codes for CASSIRGTDTQYF.

This chain links TRBV30 with TRBJ2-5; D remains unclear. V was trimmed by 0 bases and J by 7 bases, leaving 12 bases between them. Germline CDR1 GTSNPN, CDR2 SVGIG (reference sequence). CDR3 length equals 13 residues. CDR3: CAWSVLQERTQYF. The CDR3 DNA reads TGTGCCTGGAGTGTACTACAAGAGAGGACCCAGTACTTC.

The chain is built from TRBV5-1 and TRBJ2-1, with D unresolved. CDR3 length: 12 residues. V was cut by 2 bases and J by 7 bases, with 7 bases left in between. Germline CDR1 reads SGHRS; CDR2 reads YFSETQ. CDR3 nucleotide sequence: TGCGCCAGCAGCTTTGCAGAGAATGAGCAGTTCTTC. Translated, it gives CASSFAENEQFF.